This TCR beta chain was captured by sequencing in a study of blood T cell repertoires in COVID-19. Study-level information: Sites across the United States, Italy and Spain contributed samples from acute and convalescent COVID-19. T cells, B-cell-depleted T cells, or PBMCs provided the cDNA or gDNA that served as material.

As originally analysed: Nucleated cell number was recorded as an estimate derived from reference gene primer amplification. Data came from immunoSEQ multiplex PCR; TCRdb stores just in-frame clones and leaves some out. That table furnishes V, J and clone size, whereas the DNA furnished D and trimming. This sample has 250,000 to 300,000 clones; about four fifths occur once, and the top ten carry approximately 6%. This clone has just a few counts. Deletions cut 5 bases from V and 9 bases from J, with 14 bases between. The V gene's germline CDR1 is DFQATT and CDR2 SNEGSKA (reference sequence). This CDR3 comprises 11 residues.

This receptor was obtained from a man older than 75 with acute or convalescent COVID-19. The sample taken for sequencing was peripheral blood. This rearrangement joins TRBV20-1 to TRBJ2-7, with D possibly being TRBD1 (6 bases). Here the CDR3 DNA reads TGCAGTGCTGCACAGGGTTTAGGGCAGTACTTC. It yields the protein CSAAQGLGQYF.